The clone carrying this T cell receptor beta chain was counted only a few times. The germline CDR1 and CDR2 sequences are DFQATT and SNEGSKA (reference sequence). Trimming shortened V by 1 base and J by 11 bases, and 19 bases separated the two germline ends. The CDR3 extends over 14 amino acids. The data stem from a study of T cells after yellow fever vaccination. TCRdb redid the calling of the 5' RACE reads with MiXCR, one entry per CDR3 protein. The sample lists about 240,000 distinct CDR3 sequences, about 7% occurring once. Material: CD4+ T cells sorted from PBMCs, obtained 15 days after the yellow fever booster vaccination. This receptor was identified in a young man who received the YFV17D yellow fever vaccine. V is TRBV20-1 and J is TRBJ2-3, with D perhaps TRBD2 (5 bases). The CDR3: CSARGGRSLGGQYF. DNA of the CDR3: TGCAGTGCTAGAGGAGGGCGCAGTCTCGGTGGGCAGTATTTT.